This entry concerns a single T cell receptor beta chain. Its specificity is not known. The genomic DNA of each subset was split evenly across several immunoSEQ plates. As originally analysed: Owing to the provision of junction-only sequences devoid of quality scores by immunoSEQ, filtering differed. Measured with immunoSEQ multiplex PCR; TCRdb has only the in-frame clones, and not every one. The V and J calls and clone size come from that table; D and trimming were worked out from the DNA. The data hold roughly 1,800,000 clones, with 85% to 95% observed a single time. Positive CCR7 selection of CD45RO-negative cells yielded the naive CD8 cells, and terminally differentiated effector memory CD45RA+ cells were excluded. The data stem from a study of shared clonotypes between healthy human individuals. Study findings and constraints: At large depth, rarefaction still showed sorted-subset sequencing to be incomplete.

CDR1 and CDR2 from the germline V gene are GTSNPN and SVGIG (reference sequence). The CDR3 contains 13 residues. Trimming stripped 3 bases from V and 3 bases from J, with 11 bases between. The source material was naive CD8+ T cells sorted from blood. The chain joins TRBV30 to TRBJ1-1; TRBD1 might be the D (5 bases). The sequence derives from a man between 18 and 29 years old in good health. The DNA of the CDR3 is TGTGCCTGGAGCCCGGGGCAGGACACTGAAGCTTTCTTT. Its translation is CAWSPGQDTEAFF.